The entry that follows covers one T cell receptor (beta chain) sequence. The germline gives CDR1 MNHEY, CDR2 SVGAGI. The CDR3 totals 14 residues. Trimming removed 5 bases from V and 4 bases from J; junction bases left unmatched: 6. The data belong to a study of blood T cell repertoires in COVID-19. Study overall: The United States, Italy and Spain were the sources of the acute and convalescent COVID-19 samples. The analysed material was cDNA or gDNA that came from T cells, B-cell-depleted T cells, or PBMCs.

Per the authors' pipeline: Estimates of nucleated cell counts were drawn from the amplification of reference gene primers. TCRdb's table, derived via immunoSEQ multiplex PCR, lists solely in-frame clones and lacks some. V, J and clone size are taken as reported in that table, and D and trimming were inferred from the DNA itself. Among 150,000 to 180,000 clones listed, 60% to 85% were seen once. The source material was peripheral blood. V and J are TRBV6-5 and TRBJ2-3, with 7 nucleotides matching TRBD2. The clonotype was recovered from a man aged 80 or over with acute or convalescent COVID-19. The CDR3: CASSRLRGADTQYF. CDR3 DNA: TGTGCCAGCAGTCGACTCCGGGGGGCAGATACGCAGTATTTT.